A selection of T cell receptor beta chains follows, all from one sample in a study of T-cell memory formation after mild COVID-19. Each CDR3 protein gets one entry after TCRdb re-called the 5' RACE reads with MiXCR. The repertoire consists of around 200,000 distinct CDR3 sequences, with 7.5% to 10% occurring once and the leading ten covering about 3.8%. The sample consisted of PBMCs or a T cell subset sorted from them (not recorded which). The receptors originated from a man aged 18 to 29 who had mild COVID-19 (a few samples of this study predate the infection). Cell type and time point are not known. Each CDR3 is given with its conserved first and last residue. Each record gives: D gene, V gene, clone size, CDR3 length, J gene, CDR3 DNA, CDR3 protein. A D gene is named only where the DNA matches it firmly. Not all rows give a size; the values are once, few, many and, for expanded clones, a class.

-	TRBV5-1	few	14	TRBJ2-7	TGCGCCAGCAGCTTGCTCGCGGAAAAATACGAGCAGTACTTC	CASSLLAEKYEQYF
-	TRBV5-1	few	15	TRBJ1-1	TGCGCCAGCAGCCTCGGGGGAGGGGCCAACACTGAAGCTTTCTTT	CASSLGGGANTEAFF
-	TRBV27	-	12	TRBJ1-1	TGTGCCACCAGGTCGGTGGGCACTGAAGCTTTCTTT	CATRSVGTEAFF
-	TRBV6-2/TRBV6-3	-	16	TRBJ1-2	TGTGCCAGCAGCCGCCCCCCCGGGACAACTAACTATGGCTACACCTTC	CASSRPPGTTNYGYTF
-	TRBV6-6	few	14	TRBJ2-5	TGTGCCAGCAGTTATATTCCAGGGCAAGAGACCCAGTACTTC	CASSYIPGQETQYF
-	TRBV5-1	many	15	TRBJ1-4	TGCGCCAGCAGCAACGAGGGGGTACCTAGTGAAAAACTGTTTTTT	CASSNEGVPSEKLFF
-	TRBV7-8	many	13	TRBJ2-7	TGTGCCAGCAGCTTAGTACTTGGGGCCGAGCAGTACTTC	CASSLVLGAEQYF
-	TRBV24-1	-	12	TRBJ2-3	TGTGCCACCAAGTCAGAGGGGCATACGCAGTATTTT	CATKSEGHTQYF
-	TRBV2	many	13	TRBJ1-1	TGTGCCAGCGATCAGGAGCTGAACACTGAAGCTTTCTTT	CASDQELNTEAFF
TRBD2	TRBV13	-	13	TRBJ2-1	TGTGCCAGCAGCCATCGACTAGCGGGCGAGCAGTTCTTC	CASSHRLAGEQFF
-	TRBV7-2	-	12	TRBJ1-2	TGTGCCAGCAGCTTTGAGGGAGATGGCTACACCTTC	CASSFEGDGYTF
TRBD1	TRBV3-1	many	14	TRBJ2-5	TGTGCCAGCAGCCCCGGGACAGTTCAAGAGACCCAGTACTTC	CASSPGTVQETQYF
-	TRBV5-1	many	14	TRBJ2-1	TGCGCCAGCAGCTTGGCCGGGGTCTGGGATGAGCAGTTCTTC	CASSLAGVWDEQFF